Below, 26 T cell receptor beta chains from the same sample are listed, as sequenced in a study of control samples from healthy donors and cancer patients (dated by TCRdb to 2020 to 2022). Libraries were built with the immunoSEQ multiplex PCR assay. As stored in TCRdb, this immuneACCESS dataset retains in-frame rearrangements with V and J assigned. A fraction of the clones does not appear; measured against another copy, unresolved V genes explain less than half of the discrepancy, and the remainder lacks a known reason. The table for this sample lists under 200,000 clones; around 94% of them were counted only once. Around 13% of the sample comes from the top ten. The sample comprised PBMCs. These receptors originate from a man aged 60 to 75 with colorectal cancer.

The rearrangement uses TRBV6-4 and TRBJ2-2; TRBD2 aligns across 8 bases. The CDR3 has 16 residues. Germline V gives CDR1 MRHNA, CDR2 SNTAGT. V trimming: 9 bases; J trimming: 0 bases; junction bases outside the gene matches: 9. CDR3 sequence reads: CASRLSGGPNTGELFF. CDR3 coding DNA: TGTGCCAGTAGACTAAGCGGGGGCCCGAACACCGGGGAGCTGTTTTTT.

The chain is built from TRBV19 and TRBJ1-2; 9 bases align to TRBD1. Per the germline V gene, CDR1 is LNHDA and CDR2 is SQIVND (reference sequence). This CDR3 comprises 14 residues. The J segment lost 3 bases and the V segment lost 5 bases, leaving 4 bases of the junction unmatched. CDR3 sequence reads: CASSVTGGDYGYTF. CDR3 DNA: TGTGCCAGTAGTGTTACAGGGGGCGACTATGGCTACACCTTC.

This chain joins TRBV3-1 (or the pseudogene TRBV3-2) and TRBJ1-6; unclear D gene. Germline-derived CDR1 and CDR2 are LGHDT and YNNKEL (reference sequence). The CDR3 totals 15 residues. V lost 2 bases and J 9 bases, leaving 14 bases between the germline ends. CDR3 in DNA: TGTGCCAGCAGCCAAAGTTCGCCCTATTCTTCACCCCTCCACTTT. Translated, it gives CASSQSSPYSSPLHF.

This clone has more than one count but fewer than ten. The rearrangement links TRBV11-1 to TRBJ2-1, with TRBD2 identical over 8 bases. The ends lost 4 bases at V and 10 bases at J; junction bases unmatched: 6. Germline values: CDR1 SGHAT, CDR2 FQDESV (reference sequence). The CDR3 contains 13 residues. CDR3 in amino acids: CASSSAGAGEQFF. The DNA for the CDR3 is TGTGCCAGCAGCTCAGCGGGGGCCGGGGAGCAGTTCTTC.

CDR3: CASRPTGENNQPQHF. DNA of the CDR3: TGCGCCAGCCGACCAACAGGGGAAAACAATCAGCCCCAGCATTTT. The chain uses TRBV5-1 and TRBJ1-5; 7 nucleotides align to TRBD1. The CDR3 has 15 residues. Germline-derived CDR1 and CDR2 are SGHRS and YFSETQ. The ends lost 7 bases at V and 3 bases at J; junction bases unmatched: 10.

The chain is built from TRBV5-8 and TRBJ2-7, with 9 bases identical to TRBD1. Losses at the gene ends were 3 bases for V and 2 bases for J; bases not matched to a gene: 9. Germline V gives CDR1 SGHTS, CDR2 YDEGEE. The length of the CDR3 is 16 residues. In DNA form, the CDR3 reads TGTGCCAGCAGCTCGGACCGGGACAGGGTGACCTACGAGCAGTACTTC. Translating it yields CASSSDRDRVTYEQYF.

This clone occurred once. The chain joins TRBV30 to TRBJ1-1; the D is unclear. Germline CDR1 and CDR2: GTSNPN and SVGIG (reference sequence). V was shortened by 1 base and J by 0 bases, with 6 bases between the two germline ends. This CDR3 has 13 amino acids. The CDR3 loop reads CAWSEQVNTEAFF. The CDR3 DNA is TGTGCCTGGAGTGAGCAGGTGAACACTGAAGCTTTCTTT.

V and J are TRBV21-1 and TRBJ1-6. TRBV21-1 is an annotated pseudogene. The CDR3 has 10 residues. CDR3 sequence: CASTPVPLHF. DNA of the CDR3: TGTGCCAGCACTCCCGTTCCCCTCCACTTT.

The V and J genes are TRBV5-4 and TRBJ1-3; D perhaps matches TRBD1 (6 bases). Trimming removed 3 bases from V and 4 bases from J, with 11 bases in between. This CDR3 spans 14 amino acids. Germline CDR1 SGHNT, CDR2 YYREEE (reference sequence). Here the CDR3 reads CASSSQGSGNTIYF. The CDR3 DNA sequence: TGTGCCAGCAGCTCGCAGGGGTCAGGAAACACCATATATTTT.

V and J are TRBV7-9 and TRBJ1-3; D call uncertain. With 2 bases removed from V and 4 bases from J, the gap between germline ends came to 12 bases. Germline CDR1 and CDR2: SEHNR and FQNEAQ (reference sequence). The CDR3 is 15 amino acids. This CDR3 is CASSLWVGSGNTIYF. In DNA form, the CDR3 reads TGTGCCAGCAGCTTATGGGTTGGCTCCGGAAACACCATATATTTT.

This rearrangement joins TRBV5-1 to TRBJ2-3, with TRBD2 as a possible D gene (6 bases). The CDR3 has 14 residues. Trimming stripped 5 bases from V and 4 bases from J, with 14 bases between. Germline lookup yields CDR1 SGHRS and CDR2 YFSETQ. The DNA of the CDR3 is TGCGCCAGCAGTGGAGGGGTTCTGTCAGATACGCAGTATTTT. Its translation: CASSGGVLSDTQYF. The whole variable domain, remainder taken from reference TRBV5-1 and TRBJ2-3, is KAGVTQTPRYLIKTRGQQVTLSCSPISGHRSVSWYQQTPGQGLQFLFEYFSETQRNKGNFPGRFSGRQFSNSRSEMNVSTLELGDSALYLCASSGGVLSDTQYFGPGTRLTVL.

The V and J genes are TRBV6-5 and TRBJ1-3; D is unresolved. Per germline, CDR1 MNHEY and CDR2 SVGAGI. The CDR3 is made up of 16 amino acids. V lost 1 base and J 0 bases, leaving 10 bases between the germline ends. The CDR3 nucleotides are TGTGCCAGCAGTTACTGGTCAGGCAGCTCTGGAAACACCATATATTTT. It encodes CASSYWSGSSGNTIYF.

This chain links TRBV4-3 with TRBJ1-5; D may be TRBD1 (5 bases). V was trimmed by 2 bases and J by 1 base, leaving 15 bases between them. The CDR3 covers 17 residues. In germline, CDR1 is LGHNA, CDR2 YSLEER. The CDR3 DNA reads as TGCGCCAGCAGCCAATACGTATCGGGGGGGAGCAATCAGCCCCAGCATTTT. Its translation is CASSQYVSGGSNQPQHF.

This rearrangement joins TRBV5-4 to TRBJ2-7; D is unclear. Germline V gene sequence: CDR1 SGHNT, CDR2 YYREEE (reference sequence). Trimming removed 3 bases at V and 2 bases at J, with 6 bases between. CDR3 length: 12 amino acids. In DNA, the CDR3 is TGTGCCAGCAGCTCCGCGCCCTACGAGCAGTACTTC. This codes for CASSSAPYEQYF.

J is TRBJ2-4 and V is TRBV27; 7 nucleotides align to TRBD1. Looked up from germline, CDR1 is MNHEY and CDR2 is SMNVEV (reference sequence). V gave up 2 bases and J gave up 5 bases; unmatched junction bases: 0. CDR3 size: 13 residues. CDR3: CASSLTGENIQYF. As DNA, the CDR3 is TGTGCCAGCAGTTTAACAGGGGAAAACATTCAGTACTTC.

This sequence joins TRBV19 and TRBJ1-1, with 12 bases that match TRBD1. The germline CDR1 and CDR2 sequences are LNHDA and SQIVND (reference sequence). The J segment lost 4 bases and the V segment lost 6 bases, leaving 6 bases of the junction unmatched. This CDR3 spans 15 amino acids. CDR3 coding DNA: TGTGCCAGTAGCCGGGACAGGGGGCTGGCCACTGAAGCTTTCTTT. Protein: CASSRDRGLATEAFF.

V and J are TRBV5-4 and TRBJ2-7, with TRBD2 matching over 10 bases. V lost 4 bases, J lost 6 bases, and 10 bases stayed unmatched. Looked up from germline, CDR1 is SGHNT and CDR2 is YYREEE (reference sequence). The CDR3 loop spans 15 amino acids. The CDR3 sequence: CASSRTGTSVSEQYF. The CDR3, as DNA: TGTGCCAGCAGCCGTACCGGGACTAGCGTCAGCGAGCAGTACTTC.

As concerns this clone: Compared with germline, one end of the junction differs, possibly owing to a read error. The CDR3 DNA is TGTGCCACCAGTGAAGGGGGTCCCCAATGG. This gives the protein CATSEGGPQW. The chain employs TRBV24-1 and TRBJ1-1; a weak D match, TRBD1 (6 bases). This CDR3 spans 10 amino acids. Germline CDR1 KGHDR, CDR2 SFDVKD.

This clone appeared once. The rearrangement links TRBV3-1 (or the pseudogene TRBV3-2) to TRBJ2-2; 9 nucleotides agree with TRBD1. Germline values: CDR1 LGHDT, CDR2 YNNKEL (reference sequence). Trimming cost V 4 bases and J 8 bases; bases outside gene matches: 5. The CDR3 has 14 amino acids. The DNA of the CDR3 is TGTGCCAGCAGCCGGGGACAGGGAATGGGGGAGCTGTTTTTT. Its translation: CASSRGQGMGELFF.

The chain employs TRBV29-1 and TRBJ2-2; D possibly corresponds to TRBD1 (6 bases). The CDR3 has 13 residues. Trimming left V 4 bases short and J 1 base short, with 7 bases between. Germline V gene lookup returns CDR1 SQVTM and CDR2 ANQGSEA. The CDR3 is CSVGTVNTGELFF. The CDR3, as DNA: TGCAGCGTTGGGACAGTGAACACCGGGGAGCTGTTTTTT.

The chain uses TRBV4-1 and TRBJ2-2, with 7 nucleotides matching TRBD1. CDR1 and CDR2 from the germline V gene are MGHRA and YSYEKL. The length of the CDR3 is 15 residues. V lost 1 base, J lost 7 bases, and 6 bases stayed unmatched. This chain's CDR3 is CASSQADRDGGELFF. The CDR3 nucleotides read TGCGCCAGCAGCCAAGCAGACAGGGATGGCGGGGAGCTGTTTTTT.

This chain connects TRBV7-2 to TRBJ1-6; D not certain. Germline CDR1 reads SGHTA; CDR2 reads FQGNSA. The CDR3 loop spans 14 amino acids. Between the trimmed V and J ends, which lost 1 base and 9 bases, there was a span of 10 bases. CDR3 DNA: TGTGCCAGCAGCTTAGTTGGTGTGACTTCACCCCTCCACTTT. The encoded protein is CASSLVGVTSPLHF.

The V gene is TRBV4-2, the J gene TRBJ1-2; TRBD1 matches 7 bases. V dropped 2 bases and J dropped 2; count of bases not matched to a gene: 8. This CDR3 region has 16 residues. Germline V gene sequence: CDR1 LGHNA, CDR2 YNFKEQ. DNA of the CDR3: TGTGCCAGCAGCCAATTTGGCGGGGGACAGAACTATGGCTACACCTTC. The encoded protein is CASSQFGGGQNYGYTF.

The V call is TRBV5-1, the J call TRBJ2-1; D gene ambiguous. Trimming pared 0 bases from V and 1 base from J, leaving 8 bases between. The V gene's germline CDR1 is SGHRS and CDR2 YFSETQ. The CDR3 length is 15 residues. This CDR3 is CASSLVGISYNEQFF. DNA for the CDR3: TGCGCCAGCAGCTTGGTTGGGATTTCCTACAATGAGCAGTTCTTC.

CDR3 sequence (DNA): TGTGCCAGCAGAGAAGGACAGCGCTACGAGCAGTACTTC. As protein: CASREGQRYEQYF. The chain links TRBV27 to TRBJ2-7, with D maybe TRBD1 (6 bases). The CDR3 consists of 13 residues. Trimming pared 6 bases from V and 3 bases from J, leaving 12 bases between. CDR1 is MNHEY, CDR2 SMNVEV, per germline (reference sequence).

The rearrangement links TRBV9 to TRBJ2-5; 8 positions match TRBD2. In germline, CDR1 is SGDLS, CDR2 YYNGEE. The CDR3 spans 14 residues. V was pared by 3 bases and J by 4 bases, with 5 bases of the junction left unmatched. The CDR3 DNA reads TGTGCCAGCAGCGAGGCAGCGGGGGCAGAGACCCAGTACTTC. This codes for CASSEAAGAETQYF.